The TCR beta chain under discussion was sequenced for a study of siplizumab effects on memory and regulatory T cells. Findings and limits, study-wide: Roughly 75-97% of proliferating CD4+ or CD8+ clones lacked a naive or memory phenotype that could be assigned. Tregs proliferating in siplizumab cultures lacked confirmation of their suppressive function.

Measured with immunoSEQ multiplex PCR; TCRdb has only the in-frame clones, and not every one. The sample consists of about 68,000 clones, 93% of them appearing once. Germline-derived CDR1 and CDR2 are SEHNR and FQNEAQ (reference sequence). The CDR3 sequence is 14 residues long. Trimming cost V 6 bases and J 5 bases, with 13 bases left between them. To note about this clone: Its antigen is not known.

The clonotype originates from a human donor in good health. V gene TRBV7-9 combines with J gene TRBJ1-4, with D perhaps matching TRBD1 (6 bases). Material for sequencing was CD8+ T cells sorted from blood. The DNA for the CDR3 is TGTGCCAGCAGTTTCGGACAGCTGAATGAAAAACTGTTTTTT. This encodes CASSFGQLNEKLFF.